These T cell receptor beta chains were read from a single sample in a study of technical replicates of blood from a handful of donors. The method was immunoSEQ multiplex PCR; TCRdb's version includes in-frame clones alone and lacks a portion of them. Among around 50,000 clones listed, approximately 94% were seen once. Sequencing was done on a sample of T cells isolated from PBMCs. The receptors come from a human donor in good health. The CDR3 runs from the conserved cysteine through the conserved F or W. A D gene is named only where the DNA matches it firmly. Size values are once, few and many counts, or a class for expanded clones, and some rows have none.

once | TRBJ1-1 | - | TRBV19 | TGTGCCAGTAGACCTCCGGGACACATGAACACTGAAGCTTTCTTT | CASRPPGHMNTEAFF
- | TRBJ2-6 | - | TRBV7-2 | TGTGCCAGCAGCTCGAGCAACGTCCTGACTTTC | CASSSSNVLTF
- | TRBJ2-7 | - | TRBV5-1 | TGCGCCAGCAGCTTGACGGAGGCCAACGAGCAGTACTTC | CASSLTEANEQYF
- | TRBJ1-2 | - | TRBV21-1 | TGTGCCAGCAGCAAAGTACGGGACACCGAGGTAAGGGGTGGCTACACCTTC | CASSKVRDTEVRGGYTF
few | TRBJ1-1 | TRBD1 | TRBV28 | TGTGCCAGCAGTACCCCAAGTTACAGGGGCACTGAAGCTTTCTTT | CASSTPSYRGTEAFF
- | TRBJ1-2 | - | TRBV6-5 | TGTGCCAGCAGCCCAACAGAGAATTATGGCTACACCTTC | CASSPTENYGYTF
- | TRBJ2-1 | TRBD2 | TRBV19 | TGTGCCAGTAGTTCAGGAGGGACTAGCGGTCGTAGTGAGCAGTTCTTC | CASSSGGTSGRSEQFF
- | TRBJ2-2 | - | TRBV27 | TGTGCCAGCAGTTCCTCGTTAGCCGGGGAGCTGTTTTTT | CASSSSLAGELFF
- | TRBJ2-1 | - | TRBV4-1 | TGCGCCAGCAGCCACCCGCTTTACAGGGACAATGAGCAGTTCTTC | CASSHPLYRDNEQFF
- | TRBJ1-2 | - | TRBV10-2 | TGCGCCAGCAGTTCGCAGGAGGGGAATGGCTACACCTTC | CASSSQEGNGYTF
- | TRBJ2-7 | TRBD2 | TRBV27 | TGTGCCAGCAGTTCGGAGACTAGCGGGGCCTACGAGCAGTACTTC | CASSSETSGAYEQYF
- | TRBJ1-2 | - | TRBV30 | TGTGCCTGGAGTGGTACAGTAGTTAACTATGGCTACACCTTC | CAWSGTVVNYGYTF
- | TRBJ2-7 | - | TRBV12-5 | TGTGCTAGTGGTTTTTCCGGGGGAGGGCAGTACTTC | CASGFSGGGQYF
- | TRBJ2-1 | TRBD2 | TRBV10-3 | TGTGCCATCAGTGAGTCGGGACTAGCGGGAGGTGAGCAGTTCTTC | CAISESGLAGGEQFF
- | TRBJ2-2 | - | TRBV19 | TGTGCCAGTAGTTGGGCAGACGGGAGTCCCGGGGAGCTGTTTTTT | CASSWADGSPGELFF
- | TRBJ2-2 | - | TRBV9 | TGTGCCAGTCAGGCGGGGGCGATCGGGGAGCTGTTTTTT | CASQAGAIGELFF
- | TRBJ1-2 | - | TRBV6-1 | TGTGCCAGCAGTGAACAGGCGGGTAACTATGGCTACACCTTC | CASSEQAGNYGYTF
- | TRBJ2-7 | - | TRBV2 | TGTGCCAGCAGTGAGTTGAGGGCCGAGCAGTACTTC | CASSELRAEQYF
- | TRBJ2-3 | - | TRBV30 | TGTGCCTGGAGTATCTCGGGAGTGGTCGGTACAGATACGCAGTATTTT | CAWSISGVVGTDTQYF
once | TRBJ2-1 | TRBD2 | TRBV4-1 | TGCGCCAGCAGCCGGGCACTAGCGGACTACTCCTACAATGAGCAGTTCTTC | CASSRALADYSYNEQFF
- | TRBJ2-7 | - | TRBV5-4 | TGTGCCAGCAGCAGCACTAGCGAGCAGTACTTC | CASSSTSEQYF
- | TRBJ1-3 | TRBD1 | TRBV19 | TGTGCCAGTAGTCTTGGACAGGGAAGATTCTACTCTGGAAACACCATATATTTT | CASSLGQGRFYSGNTIYF
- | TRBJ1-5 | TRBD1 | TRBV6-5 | TGTGCCAGCAGGCGGACAGGGGAGGGAAATCAGCCCCAGCATTTT | CASRRTGEGNQPQHF
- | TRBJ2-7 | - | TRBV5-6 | TGTGCCAGCAGCTTGGTAAACACCATCTACGAGCAGTACTTC | CASSLVNTIYEQYF
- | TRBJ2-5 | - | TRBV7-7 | TGTGCCAGCAGCTTAAGGGGAAAGGAGACCCAGTACTTC | CASSLRGKETQYF
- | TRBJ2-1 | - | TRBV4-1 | TGCGCCAGCAGCCAGGGAGTAGAGTCTCTAATCTCCTACAATGAGCAGTTCTTC | CASSQGVESLISYNEQFF
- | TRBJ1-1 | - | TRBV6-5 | TGTGCCAGCACCCGACAGGAGAACACTGAAGCTTTCTTT | CASTRQENTEAFF
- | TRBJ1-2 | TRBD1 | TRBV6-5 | TGTGCCAGCAGCTACCCCGGACAGGGCAGGGGCTACACCTTC | CASSYPGQGRGYTF
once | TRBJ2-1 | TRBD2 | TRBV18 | TGTGCCAGCTCACTTACTAGCGGGAGCTACAATGAGCAGTTCTTC | CASSLTSGSYNEQFF
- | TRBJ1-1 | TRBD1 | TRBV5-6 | TGTGCCAGCAGCTCTCTTCGGACAGGGAAGGCTGAAGCTTTCTTT | CASSSLRTGKAEAFF
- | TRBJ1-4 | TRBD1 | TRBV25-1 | TGTGCCAGCAGTGACCTTTTGCAGAGACAGGGGTTTAATGAAAAACTGTTTTTT | CASSDLLQRQGFNEKLFF
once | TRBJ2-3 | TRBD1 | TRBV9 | TGTGCCAGCAGCCCAGGGGGTGGGGACACAGATACGCAGTATTTT | CASSPGGGDTDTQYF
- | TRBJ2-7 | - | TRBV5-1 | TGCGCCAGCAGCTTGATGTCTGGACATTTCTACGAGCAGTACTTC | CASSLMSGHFYEQYF
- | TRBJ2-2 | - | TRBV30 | TGTGCCTGGGGTAACCAGGGCGAGCTGTTTTTT | CAWGNQGELFF
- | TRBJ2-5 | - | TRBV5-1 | TGCGCCAGCAGCACGACAGGTTTGGCAGAGACCCAGTACTTC | CASSTTGLAETQYF
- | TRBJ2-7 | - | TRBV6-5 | TGTGCCAGCAGGGACCGGGAGCGATTCAGCGAGCAGTACTTC | CASRDRERFSEQYF
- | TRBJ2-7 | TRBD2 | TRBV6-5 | TGTGCCAGCAGTTACACAACTAGCGGGAGTCGGTACGAGCAGTACTTC | CASSYTTSGSRYEQYF
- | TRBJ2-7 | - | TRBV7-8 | TGTGCCAGCAGCTTAGGCGAGGCCTCCGAGCAGTACTTC | CASSLGEASEQYF
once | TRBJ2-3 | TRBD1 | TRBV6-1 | TGTGCCAGCAGTGAAGCGGGACAGAGCACAGATACGCAGTATTTT | CASSEAGQSTDTQYF
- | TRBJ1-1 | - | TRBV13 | TGTGCCAGCAGCTTAGGCCTTTCAGTAGTGGGAGACACTGAAGCTTTCTTT | CASSLGLSVVGDTEAFF
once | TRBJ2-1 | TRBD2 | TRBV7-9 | TGTGCCAGCAGCACCCGACTAGCCCTATGGCAGTTCTTC | CASSTRLALWQFF
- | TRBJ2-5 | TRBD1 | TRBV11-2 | TGTGCCAGCAGCTTACTAGGGACAGTCCAAGAGACCCAGTACTTC | CASSLLGTVQETQYF
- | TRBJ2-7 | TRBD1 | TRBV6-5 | TGTGCCAGCAGTTTATCCCGGACAGGGTCCTCCTACGAGCAGTACTTC | CASSLSRTGSSYEQYF
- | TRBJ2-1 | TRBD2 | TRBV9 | TGTGCCAGCGGGAGGGAGGATGAGCAGTTCTTC | CASGREDEQFF
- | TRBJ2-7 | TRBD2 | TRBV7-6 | TGTGCCAGCAGCTTGCGGGAGTACTACGAGCAGTACTTC | CASSLREYYEQYF
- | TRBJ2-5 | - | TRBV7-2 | TGTGCCAGCAGCTCGCTACGGGAGACCCAGTACTTC | CASSSLRETQYF
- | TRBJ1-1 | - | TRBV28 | TGTGCCAGCACCCCTGGGGGCATCACTGAAGCTTTCTTT | CASTPGGITEAFF
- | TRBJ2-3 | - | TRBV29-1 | TGCAGCGCTAACAGGGCGGATACGCAGTATTTT | CSANRADTQYF
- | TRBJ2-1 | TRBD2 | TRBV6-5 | TGTGCCAGCAGTTACGGACTAGCGGGGTACAATGAGCAGTTCTTC | CASSYGLAGYNEQFF
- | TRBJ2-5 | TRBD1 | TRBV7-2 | TGTGCCAGCAGCTTAGGGGACAGCCTGTACCAAGAGACCCAGTACTTC | CASSLGDSLYQETQYF